The clone carrying this T cell receptor (beta chain) was counted between two and nine times. Its antigen is still unknown. Additional DNA sequences in this sample encode the identical CDR3. The time point is: pretreatment peripheral blood. Patient disease was locally advanced or metastatic urothelial carcinoma. Each individual provided 1 to 8 samples (taken pretreatment and on-treatment). The data were taken from a study of PD-L1 blockade in urothelial cancer. Study-level information: Blood was subjected to analysis at 3 weeks (second dose) and 6 weeks following treatment start.

Generated by immunoSEQ multiplex PCR, the TCRdb table keeps only in-frame clones and is missing some. The table includes tens of thousands of clones, less than 85% detected once. The CDR3 is 14 amino acids. Germline V CDR1 and CDR2: SGHRS, YFSETQ. V lost 5 bases and J lost 2; bases outside the gene matches: 6. Whole-study findings and limits: More expansion of tumor-associated blood clones, seen at 3 weeks, marked durable-benefit patients.

This TCR came from a man aged 65-85 years with urothelial cancer. The sequenced sample was PBMCs, obtained around atezolizumab (anti-PD-L1) treatment. V usage is TRBV5-1 and J usage is TRBJ2-7; 8 nucleotides match TRBD1. The CDR3 sequence is CASSTGTGPYEQYF. Here the CDR3 DNA reads TGCGCCAGCAGTACGGGGACAGGTCCCTACGAGCAGTACTTC.